This T cell receptor beta chain is drawn from a study of blood T cell repertoires in COVID-19. Across the study: Specimens from acute and convalescent COVID-19 originated in the United States, Italy and Spain. PBMCs, B-cell-depleted T cells, or T cells were the source of the cDNA or gDNA that made up the material.

Germline CDR1 and CDR2: SGDLS and YYNGEE. The CDR3 has 16 residues. V was clipped by 0 bases and J by 0 bases, with 10 bases between them. Only in-frame clones appear in the TCRdb table, and some are missing; sequencing was by immunoSEQ multiplex PCR. The repertoire consists of 200,000 to 250,000 clones, with about 85% occurring once and the leading ten covering around 0.98%. The chain combines TRBV9 with TRBJ1-3, with no clear D. The sequenced material came from peripheral blood. The source of this sequence is a man aged 40-50 years with acute or convalescent COVID-19. CDR3 sequence (DNA): TGTGCCAGCAGCGTAGACGGGGTGAGCTCTGGAAACACCATATATTTT. This sequence encodes CASSVDGVSSGNTIYF.